This T cell receptor (beta chain) stems from a study of early stage breast cancer tumors. Each sample had two DNA replicates, about 0.5 ug blood or around 1.5 ug tissue. Using immunoSEQ multiplex PCR, the repertoire was profiled, and TCRdb retains in-frame clones only, with some absent. The sample carries 69,000 or so clones, approximately 80% recorded once. CDR1 is MGHDK and CDR2 is SYGVNS in the germline V gene. V lost 10 bases to trimming and J lost 8 bases; unmatched junction nucleotides: 11. The CDR3 loop spans 13 amino acids. The sample holds a few counts of this clone. The sequence came from a person aged 40 to 50 with breast cancer. Sequencing was performed on blood. V and J are TRBV25-1 and TRBJ1-1, with 9 bases matching TRBD1. The CDR3 reads CATTRRDRAEAFF. CDR3 in DNA: TGTGCCACTACCAGGAGGGACAGGGCCGAAGCTTTCTTT.